Shown below are 23 T cell receptor beta chains from a single sample sequenced in a study of cytomegalovirus exposure and HLA in healthy donors. PCR used 60 Vbeta primers and 13 Jbeta primers. Measured with immunoSEQ multiplex PCR; TCRdb has only the in-frame clones, and not every one. The sample has around 200,000 clones; roughly four fifths are singletons. Sequenced material: PBMCs. These receptors originate from a girl aged 2 to 10 in good health and CMV-seronegative.

The V and J genes are TRBV6-5 and TRBJ1-3, with D hard to call. V gave up 0 bases and J gave up 0 bases, with 3 bases separating them. In germline, CDR1 is MNHEY, CDR2 SVGAGI. The CDR3 is made up of 14 amino acids. This CDR3 is CASSYSASGNTIYF. The DNA of the CDR3 is TGTGCCAGCAGTTACTCAGCCTCTGGAAACACCATATATTTT.

The chain joins TRBV14 to TRBJ1-2, with 7 nucleotides matching TRBD1. The V and J ends lost 4 bases and 4 bases, in that order; junction bases with no gene match: 15. The germline CDR1 and CDR2 sequences are SGHDN and FVKESK. The CDR3 consists of 17 residues. The CDR3 nucleotides read TGTGCCAGCAGCCGAAGTGTAGGTGGACAGGCTCCCTATGGCTACACCTTC. Residues: CASSRSVGGQAPYGYTF.

The chain couples TRBV6-5 to TRBJ1-5; D unresolved. The CDR3 has 14 residues. Trimming cost V 4 bases and J 6 bases, with 13 bases left between them. The germline gives CDR1 MNHEY, CDR2 SVGAGI. This chain's CDR3 is CASSSTLAAQPQHF. In nucleotides, the CDR3 is TGTGCCAGCAGTTCCACTTTGGCGGCTCAGCCCCAGCATTTT.

The genes are TRBV18 and TRBJ1-5; D gene unclear. The germline V gene has CDR1 KGHSH and CDR2 LQKENI. Trimming shortened V by 2 bases and J by 2 bases, and 13 bases separated the two germline ends. This CDR3 contains 16 residues. CDR3 DNA sequence: TGTGCCAGCTCACCAGGTAGAGGGCAGGGCAATCAGCCCCAGCATTTT. It specifies CASSPGRGQGNQPQHF.

The gene calls are TRBV6-1 and TRBJ1-3; D may be TRBD1 (6 bases). The CDR3 is made up of 14 amino acids. The V end was cut by 6 bases, the J end by 4 bases, with 13 bases between. Germline V gene lookup returns CDR1 MNHNS and CDR2 SASEGT. CDR3 sequence reads: CASREAGAGNTIYF. For the CDR3, the DNA is TGTGCCAGCAGAGAGGCAGGGGCAGGAAACACCATATATTTT.

This clone was seen a few times. The chain uses TRBV6-1 and TRBJ1-1, with 8 bases that match TRBD1. V lost 11 bases, J lost 0 bases, and 8 bases stayed unmatched. This CDR3 contains 14 residues. The germline CDR1 and CDR2 sequences are MNHNS and SASEGT. The DNA for the CDR3 is TGTGCCGGCGGACAGGGCGTTATGAACACTGAAGCTTTCTTT. Amino acid sequence: CAGGQGVMNTEAFF.

The rearrangement links TRBV19 to TRBJ2-1, with TRBD2 matching over 8 bases. The CDR3 consists of 14 residues. Germline CDR1 is LNHDA and CDR2 is SQIVND (reference sequence). The J segment lost 8 bases and the V segment lost 6 bases, leaving 9 bases of the junction unmatched. CDR3 DNA: TGTGCCAGTAGGCAACGGGGGGGCCCCGATGAGCAGTTCTTC. The encoded protein is CASRQRGGPDEQFF.

The chain recombines TRBV5-4 with TRBJ2-2, with TRBD1 matching 9 bases. Germline V gene data show CDR1 as SGHNT and CDR2 as YYREEE (reference sequence). This CDR3 has 15 residues. V trimming: 4 bases; J trimming: 4 bases; junction bases outside the gene matches: 5. The chain's CDR3 is CASSARTGATGELFF. DNA of the CDR3: TGTGCCAGCAGCGCTAGGACAGGGGCCACCGGGGAGCTGTTTTTT.

The rearrangement joins TRBV19 to TRBJ1-4; no reliable D call. The CDR3 loop spans 15 amino acids. CDR1 LNHDA and CDR2 SQIVND come from the germline V gene (reference sequence). V was clipped by 3 bases and J by 3 bases, with 11 bases between them. The CDR3 region is CASSIDTAPNEKLFF. CDR3 sequence (DNA): TGTGCCAGTAGTATTGACACGGCACCTAATGAAAAACTGTTTTTT.

This clone was seen more than once but under ten times. The genes are TRBV2 and TRBJ2-7; a weak D match, TRBD1 (6 bases). Germline loops: CDR1 SNHLY, CDR2 FYNNEI. This CDR3 is built from 13 residues. The ends were cut back, 11 bases at V and 3 bases at J, with 17 bases in the middle. The CDR3 nucleotides are TGTGCCTGCAATAGAGGGGGTGGCTACGAGCAGTACTTC. Translated: CACNRGGGYEQYF.

The chain's CDR3 is CASSPPMGLAGAGEQYF. CDR3 DNA sequence: TGTGCCAGCAGCCCCCCGATGGGTCTAGCGGGAGCAGGGGAGCAGTACTTC. The gene calls are TRBV21-1 and TRBJ2-7; the table's D call, TRBD2, was not checked against the DNA. TRBV21-1 is reported as a pseudogene. This CDR3 contains 17 residues.

J is TRBJ2-1 and V is TRBV5-1; 12 nucleotides match TRBD2. This CDR3 region has 16 residues. The germline V gene has CDR1 SGHRS and CDR2 YFSETQ. Losses at the gene ends were 2 bases for V and 7 bases for J; bases not matched to a gene: 7. The CDR3 loop is CASSLRGTSGRNEQFF. The CDR3 region has the DNA TGCGCCAGCAGCTTACGAGGGACTAGCGGGCGGAATGAGCAGTTCTTC.

This clone was detected only a few times. V usage is TRBV6-5 and J usage is TRBJ2-1; TRBD2 aligns across 10 bases. The V segment lost 2 bases and the J segment 4 bases; nucleotides outside the gene matches: 5. Germline CDR1 MNHEY, CDR2 SVGAGI. The CDR3 is 16 amino acids. The CDR3 loop reads CASSYTLAGAYNEQFF. The CDR3 DNA sequence: TGTGCCAGCAGTTACACCCTAGCGGGGGCTTACAATGAGCAGTTCTTC.

This chain connects TRBV7-2 to TRBJ1-2; D not certain. CDR3 length: 16 residues. Trimming left V 5 bases short and J 5 bases short, with 21 bases between. Germline-derived CDR1 and CDR2 are SGHTA and FQGNSA. The CDR3 DNA sequence: TGTGCCAGCAGCCTCCGGGTCGGGCGAGAGGGATATGGCTACACCTTC. Its protein product is CASSLRVGREGYGYTF.

The V call is TRBV5-4, the J call TRBJ2-1, with 11 bases matching TRBD2. The trim removed 6 bases at V and 7 bases at J, leaving 6 bases unmatched. The CDR3 has 14 residues. The germline gives CDR1 SGHNT, CDR2 YYREEE (reference sequence). The CDR3 sequence is CASIAGGPGNEQFF. DNA of the CDR3: TGTGCCAGCATAGCGGGAGGGCCGGGAAATGAGCAGTTCTTC.

This chain connects TRBV2 to TRBJ1-1; tentatively, D is TRBD1 (5 bases). V shed 6 bases and J shed 0 bases, with 8 bases lying between them. The CDR3 is 13 amino acids. Per germline, CDR1 SNHLY and CDR2 FYNNEI. CDR3 amino acids: CASSLTVNTEAFF. In nucleotides, the CDR3 is TGTGCCAGCAGCCTGACAGTGAACACTGAAGCTTTCTTT.

A few counts support this clone. This chain connects TRBV9 to TRBJ1-3; D remains ambiguous. V was clipped by 1 base and J by 1 base, with 12 bases between them. The CDR3 runs 16 residues. Germline assignment: CDR1 SGDLS and CDR2 YYNGEE. CDR3 sequence (DNA): TGTGCCAGCAGCGTAACTAACATAATTTCTGGAAACACCATATATTTT. It specifies CASSVTNIISGNTIYF.

The V gene is TRBV5-1, the J gene TRBJ2-5, with D tentatively TRBD1 (6 bases). This CDR3 has 16 amino acids. Trimming cost V 0 bases and J 0 bases, with 12 bases left between them. Germline V lookup: CDR1 SGHRS, CDR2 YFSETQ. The CDR3 nucleotides read TGCGCCAGCAGCTTGGCAGGGGACCCACACCAAGAGACCCAGTACTTC. It yields the protein CASSLAGDPHQETQYF.

This chain uses TRBV5-1 with TRBJ2-5; 9 nucleotides agree with TRBD1. This CDR3 has 14 amino acids. V was clipped by 5 bases and J by 5 bases; unmatched bases: 7. Germline CDR1 and CDR2: SGHRS and YFSETQ. CDR3 bases: TGCGCCAGCAGTAGTACAGGGGGCCGGGAGACCCAGTACTTC. Translating gives CASSSTGGRETQYF.

Details on this clone: One end of the junction varies from germline; a read error may be responsible. Other DNA sequences in this specimen translate into the identical CDR3. This chain connects TRBV27 to TRBJ2-2; a possible D gene is TRBD2 (5 bases). This CDR3 region has 14 residues. Germline CDR1 and CDR2: MNHEY and SMNVEV (reference sequence). CDR3 nucleotides: TGTGCCAGCAGTTCCGGATCGAACACCGGGGAGCTATTTTTT. This sequence encodes CASSSGSNTGELFF.

The chain couples TRBV9 to TRBJ2-1; 10 bases are a match to TRBD2. The CDR3 consists of 14 residues. CDR1 is SGDLS, CDR2 YYNGEE, per germline. Unmatched junction bases numbered 4, after V lost 3 bases and J lost 7 bases. In DNA form, the CDR3 reads TGTGCCAGCAGCGCTAGCGGGGGATGGAATGAGCAGTTCTTC. It yields the protein CASSASGGWNEQFF.

V usage is TRBV4-2 and J usage is TRBJ2-3; TRBD2 matches 8 bases. With 0 bases clipped from V and 3 bases from J, the junction kept 5 bases outside the gene matches. Germline-derived CDR1 and CDR2 are LGHNA and YNFKEQ. The CDR3 has 16 amino acids. DNA for the CDR3: TGTGCCAGCAGCCAAGATATAGCGGGGTTTACAGATACGCAGTATTTT. This translates into CASSQDIAGFTDTQYF.

In its sample, this clone was seen a few times. The chain carries TRBV10-3 and TRBJ2-7; 7 positions agree with TRBD1. There are 14 residues in the CDR3. V gave up 3 bases and J gave up 4 bases; unmatched junction bases: 6. In germline, CDR1 is ENHRY, CDR2 SYGVKD. The CDR3 bases are TGTGCCATCAGTGACCGGGACAGAACATACGAGCAGTACTTC. It codes for CAISDRDRTYEQYF.